The rows below give T cell receptor beta chains drawn from one sample of a study of T cells after yellow fever vaccination. TCRdb independently ran MiXCR on the 5' RACE reads; one entry per CDR3 protein. The data show 150,000 to 200,000 distinct CDR3 sequences, around 9.7% seen once. Material: CD8+ T cells sorted from PBMCs, obtained 45 days after the yellow fever booster vaccination. All receptors derive from a man younger than 35 who received the YFV17D yellow fever vaccine. Both conserved end residues are part of each CDR3. The D gene is left open where the match is weak. Not every row has a clone size; where given, it reads once, few, many or a size class.

TRBV12-3/TRBV12-4	.	.	TRBJ2-5	CASSLWVETQYF	TGTGCCAGCAGTTTATGGGTAGAGACCCAGTACTTC
TRBV4-2	TRBD2	few	TRBJ2-7	CASSQTPGLAAYEQYF	TGTGCCAGCAGCCAGACACCGGGACTAGCGGCATACGAGCAGTACTTC
TRBV7-9	.	.	TRBJ2-3	CASSLVEGTDTQYF	TGTGCCAGCAGCTTAGTCGAGGGGACAGATACGCAGTATTTT
TRBV21-1	.	.	TRBJ1-1	CASSKVLDRRNTEAFF	TGTGCCAGCAGCAAAGTCCTGGACAGGCGGAACACTGAAGCTTTCTTT
TRBV27	.	.	TRBJ2-5	CASRGPLAETQYF	TGTGCCAGCAGGGGCCCCCTCGCCGAGACCCAGTACTTC
TRBV19	TRBD2	few	TRBJ2-1	CASSTSGGPFHEQFF	TGTGCCAGCAGCACTAGCGGGGGTCCGTTCCATGAGCAGTTCTTC
TRBV4-1	.	few	TRBJ1-1	CASSQDLGGSTEAFF	TGCGCCAGCAGCCAAGATCTGGGGGGCTCCACTGAAGCTTTCTTT
TRBV6-6	TRBD1	few	TRBJ2-1	CASSSSGTGGNEQFF	TGTGCCAGCAGTTCCTCCGGGACAGGGGGCAATGAGCAGTTCTTC
TRBV7-9	.	.	TRBJ1-2	CASSPRGAVYGYTF	TGTGCCAGCTCCCCCCGGGGGGCCGTCTATGGCTACACCTTC
TRBV12-5	.	many	TRBJ2-4	CASGLVGGAATKNIQYF	TGTGCTAGTGGTTTGGTGGGGGGGGCCGCGACCAAAAACATTCAGTACTTC
TRBV5-5	TRBD2	few	TRBJ2-1	CASGSTSGGLYNEQFF	TGTGCCAGCGGGTCGACTAGCGGGGGGTTATACAATGAGCAGTTCTTC
TRBV28	.	.	TRBJ2-2	CASTLTSGNTGELFF	TGTGCCAGCACCCTCACCTCGGGGAACACCGGGGAGCTGTTTTTT
TRBV7-9	TRBD2	.	TRBJ2-5	CASSIPLVGGAKETQYF	TGTGCCAGCAGCATCCCCCTTGTCGGGGGGGCAAAAGAGACCCAGTACTTC
TRBV6-2/TRBV6-3	.	.	TRBJ2-3	CASSYGGTQYF	TGTGCCAGCAGTTACGGTGGTACGCAGTATTTT
TRBV12-3/TRBV12-4	.	many	TRBJ1-5	CASRTSNQPQHF	TGTGCCAGTCGCACTAGCAATCAGCCCCAGCATTTT
TRBV4-3	.	.	TRBJ2-2	CASSPGTFNTGELFF	TGCGCCAGCAGCCCGGGGACATTCAACACCGGGGAGCTGTTTTTT
TRBV4-1	TRBD1	few	TRBJ1-4	CASSHRQGEDEKLFF	TGCGCCAGCAGCCATAGACAGGGGGAGGATGAAAAACTGTTTTTT
TRBV4-1	TRBD2	few	TRBJ2-1	CASSQVLGGADEQFF	TGCGCCAGCAGCCAAGTACTCGGGGGGGCCGATGAGCAGTTCTTC
TRBV4-1	.	.	TRBJ2-5	CASSQVPGVETQYF	TGCGCCAGCAGCCAAGTTCCGGGTGTAGAGACCCAGTACTTC
TRBV20-1	.	few	TRBJ2-2	CSARLSTRIDTGELFF	TGCAGTGCTAGGCTTTCGACTAGAATAGATACCGGGGAGCTGTTTTTT
TRBV19	TRBD1	.	TRBJ2-7	CASSIRTGITYEQYF	TGTGCCAGTAGTATCCGGACAGGGATTACCTACGAGCAGTACTTC
TRBV5-1	.	.	TRBJ1-1	CASSGPLDTEAFF	TGCGCCAGCAGCGGGCCGTTGGACACTGAAGCTTTCTTT
TRBV12-3/TRBV12-4	.	many	TRBJ2-5	CASNPGTETQYF	TGTGCCAGCAACCCAGGGACTGAGACCCAGTACTTC
TRBV7-8	TRBD2	.	TRBJ2-3	CASSPGRTSADTQYF	TGTGCCAGCAGCCCGGGGAGGACTAGCGCTGATACGCAGTATTTT
TRBV7-9	.	.	TRBJ1-2	CASSRSPGHYGYTF	TGTGCCAGCAGCCGATCCCCGGGACACTATGGCTACACCTTC
TRBV5-5	.	few	TRBJ2-3	CASSRLADTDTQYF	TGTGCCAGCAGCCGCCTCGCGGACACAGATACGCAGTATTTT
TRBV12-3/TRBV12-4	TRBD1	few	TRBJ2-4	CASTNQGVTKNIQYF	TGTGCCAGCACCAATCAGGGGGTAACCAAAAACATTCAGTACTTC
TRBV7-2	TRBD2	few	TRBJ2-7	CASSWTSNEQYF	TGTGCCAGCAGCTGGACTAGCAACGAGCAGTACTTC
TRBV6-2/TRBV6-3	.	.	TRBJ2-5	CASSYPTETQYF	TGTGCCAGCAGCTACCCCACGGAGACCCAGTACTTC
TRBV5-1	.	.	TRBJ2-2	CASSFRQETYTGELFF	TGCGCCAGCAGCTTCCGACAGGAAACTTACACCGGGGAGCTGTTTTTT
TRBV6-5	TRBD2	few	TRBJ2-3	CASSYPSGTSWRGTDTQYF	TGTGCCAGCAGTTACCCGTCCGGGACTAGCTGGCGGGGCACAGATACGCAGTATTTT
TRBV4-1	TRBD1	.	TRBJ2-2	CASSPGGLWDRQGESTGELFF	TGCGCCAGCAGCCCGGGCGGACTTTGGGACCGGCAGGGGGAGTCCACCGGGGAGCTGTTTTTT
TRBV27	.	few	TRBJ2-7	CASRPSGVNYEQYF	TGTGCCAGCAGGCCGTCGGGGGTCAACTACGAGCAGTACTTC
TRBV29-1	.	few	TRBJ1-2	CSVDAGLYGYTF	TGCAGCGTTGACGCGGGATTGTATGGCTACACCTTC
TRBV6-2/TRBV6-3	.	few	TRBJ1-4	CASRDDGSNEKLFF	TGTGCCAGCAGGGACGACGGTTCAAATGAAAAACTGTTTTTT
TRBV3-1	.	many	TRBJ2-1	CASSHTGIGYNEQFF	TGTGCCAGCAGCCACACAGGGATAGGCTACAATGAGCAGTTCTTC
TRBV28	TRBD2	.	TRBJ2-5	CASSTSGGAPVRETQYF	TGTGCCAGCAGTACCAGCGGGGGGGCCCCGGTGAGGGAGACCCAGTACTTC
TRBV12-3/TRBV12-4	TRBD1	.	TRBJ1-2	CASREKQGADPFGYTF	TGTGCCAGCAGGGAAAAACAGGGGGCTGACCCTTTTGGCTACACCTTC
TRBV3-1	TRBD1	few	TRBJ1-1	CASSHPGQGAMNTEAFF	TGTGCCAGCAGCCATCCGGGACAGGGGGCTATGAACACTGAAGCTTTCTTT
TRBV12-3/TRBV12-4	TRBD2	many	TRBJ2-7	CASSPSGLLEQYF	TGTGCCAGCAGTCCGTCGGGACTACTCGAGCAGTACTTC
TRBV15	.	few	TRBJ1-6	CATSSDRRGNSPLHF	TGTGCCACCAGCAGTGACAGGAGGGGAAATTCACCCCTCCACTTT
TRBV4-1	TRBD2	.	TRBJ2-5	CASSQELAGGSGQTQYF	TGCGCCAGCAGCCAAGAACTAGCGGGGGGCTCCGGCCAGACCCAGTACTTC
TRBV12-5	.	many	TRBJ2-2	CASGLGKRTGELFF	TGTGCTAGTGGTTTGGGAAAGAGGACCGGGGAGCTGTTTTTT
TRBV15	.	few	TRBJ2-2	CATSSQGFPGELFF	TGTGCCACCAGCAGTCAGGGATTTCCCGGGGAGCTGTTTTTT
TRBV18	.	.	TRBJ2-4	CASSPVPMGALDIQYF	TGTGCCAGCTCACCAGTCCCAATGGGGGCTTTAGACATTCAGTACTTC
TRBV7-2	TRBD2	many	TRBJ2-3	CASSAYGGAADTQYF	TGTGCCAGCAGCGCATACGGGGGGGCTGCAGATACGCAGTATTTT
TRBV10-3	.	few	TRBJ1-1	CATRVGNTEAFF	TGTGCCACCAGGGTTGGGAACACTGAAGCTTTCTTT
TRBV7-9	.	many	TRBJ2-3	CASSLTGARLTDTQYF	TGTGCCAGCAGCTTGACGGGGGCGAGGTTGACAGATACGCAGTATTTT
TRBV25-1	.	.	TRBJ1-1	CASSARDPTAATEAFF	TGTGCCAGCAGTGCAAGGGACCCGACGGCTGCCACTGAAGCTTTCTTT
TRBV6-5	TRBD2	.	TRBJ2-3	CASSYSLGGGGLPNTDTQYF	TGTGCCAGCAGTTACTCCCTGGGTGGCGGGGGGCTCCCCAACACAGATACGCAGTATTTT
TRBV6-5	.	.	TRBJ1-4	CASSYSQGGGEKLFF	TGTGCCAGCAGTTACTCGCAGGGAGGGGGTGAAAAACTGTTTTTT